These 14 T cell receptor beta chains were all obtained from the same sample, sequenced in a study of T cell responses to AZD1222 COVID-19 vaccine. Clones were read by immunoSEQ multiplex PCR, and TCRdb kept only the in-frame ones, dropping some. Found here are under 150,000 clones, roughly 90% of them singletons; the top ten hold approximately 3.4%. The input for sequencing was peripheral blood, taken on day 0 of AZD1222 vaccination. The receptors were sampled from an adult in good health.

The V and J genes are TRBV11-1 and TRBJ2-5; a weak D match, TRBD1 (5 bases). The CDR3 is 15 residues long. The germline CDR1 and CDR2 sequences are SGHAT and FQDESV (reference sequence). V was cut by 1 base and J by 5 bases, with 14 bases left in between. This CDR3 is CASSLEGDSLETQYF. CDR3 nucleotides: TGTGCCAGCAGCTTAGAGGGCGACAGCTTGGAGACCCAGTACTTC. The full variable domain, in which reference TRBV11-1 and TRBJ2-5 provide the parts outside the CDR3, is EAEVAQSPRYKITEKSQAVAFWCDPISGHATLYWYRQILGQGPELLVQFQDESVVDDSQLPKDRFSAERLKGVDSTLKIQPAELGDSAMYLCASSLEGDSLETQYFGPGTRLLVL.

The rearrangement uses TRBV28 and TRBJ2-6; D might be TRBD1 (6 bases). This CDR3 is built from 17 residues. V gave up 5 bases and J gave up 4 bases, with 18 bases separating them. Germline CDR1 reads MDHEN; CDR2 reads SYDVKM. The CDR3, as DNA: TGTGCCAGCAGTGGGGACACCCGTGTTTCGGGGGCCAACGTCCTGACTTTC. This encodes CASSGDTRVSGANVLTF.

This rearrangement joins TRBV6-2 or TRBV6-3 to TRBJ1-1, with unresolved D. This CDR3 comprises 13 residues. CDR1 is MNHEY, CDR2 SVGEGT, per germline. With 1 base removed from V and 0 bases from J, the gap between germline ends came to 3 bases. The chain's CDR3 is CASSYWVNTEAFF. The CDR3 DNA reads TGTGCCAGCAGTTACTGGGTGAACACTGAAGCTTTCTTT.

The gene calls are TRBV19 and TRBJ1-2, with 8 bases that match TRBD1. In germline, CDR1 is LNHDA, CDR2 SQIVND (reference sequence). V was clipped by 6 bases and J by 2 bases; unmatched bases: 14. The CDR3 loop spans 17 amino acids. CDR3 bases: TGTGCCAGTAGCTCCGACCGCAGCCGGGACAGGAACTATGGCTACACCTTC. This translates into CASSSDRSRDRNYGYTF.

This chain joins TRBV29-1 and TRBJ2-3, with 12 nucleotides matching TRBD1. With V trimmed by 7 bases and J by 2 bases, 10 bases remained unmatched. Germline V gives CDR1 SQVTM, CDR2 ANQGSEA. The CDR3 consists of 16 residues. The CDR3 bases are TGCAGCGCCGGGACAGGGGGCGGCGGGTTCACAGATACGCAGTATTTT. This encodes CSAGTGGGGFTDTQYF.

The chain uses TRBV18 and TRBJ1-1, with D possibly being TRBD1 (5 bases). Germline loops: CDR1 KGHSH, CDR2 LQKENI. The CDR3 totals 14 residues. The V and J ends lost 0 bases and 2 bases respectively, with 7 bases between them. In nucleotides, the CDR3 is TGTGCCAGCTCACCACCGGGGGTAAACACTGAAGCTTTCTTT. Amino acid sequence: CASSPPGVNTEAFF.

This clone has a single count. The CDR3 DNA follows: TGCAGCGTTGCAGGGGAGCCCTACGAGCAGTACTTC. It is translated as CSVAGEPYEQYF. The rearrangement links TRBV29-1 to TRBJ2-7, with a possible D match to TRBD1 (6 bases). Germline CDR1 and CDR2: SQVTM and ANQGSEA. The CDR3 totals 12 residues. V gave up 4 bases and J gave up 2 bases, with 9 bases separating them.

The CDR3 loop reads CASSYLGGNQPQHF. As DNA, the CDR3 is TGTGCCAGCAGTTACTTAGGGGGCAATCAGCCCCAGCATTTT. This chain connects TRBV6-5 to TRBJ1-5, with a tentative D call TRBD1 (5 bases). V lost 1 base and J 2 bases, leaving 6 bases between the germline ends. This CDR3 comprises 14 residues. Germline-derived CDR1 and CDR2 are MNHEY and SVGAGI.

The chain joins TRBV24-1 to TRBJ2-7; 9 bases agree with TRBD1. The CDR3 is made up of 15 amino acids. Germline values: CDR1 KGHDR, CDR2 SFDVKD. V gave up 4 bases and J gave up 5 bases; unmatched junction bases: 8. This CDR3 is CATSDRTGARNEQYF. DNA for the CDR3: TGTGCCACCAGTGACCGGACAGGGGCGCGAAACGAGCAGTACTTC.

This chain links TRBV6-2 or TRBV6-3 with TRBJ1-2; 8 bases agree with TRBD1. The CDR3 has 14 amino acids. With V trimmed by 6 bases and J by 2 bases, 5 bases remained unmatched. Germline V gene lookup returns CDR1 MNHEY and CDR2 SVGEGT. Here the CDR3 DNA reads TGTGCCAGCAGCGACAGGGGATTCAACTATGGCTACACCTTC. The encoded protein is CASSDRGFNYGYTF.

The chain recombines TRBV21-1 with TRBJ1-4. TRBV21-1 is tagged as a pseudogene. The CDR3 has 17 residues. For the CDR3, the DNA is TGTGCCAGCAGCAAAGGGGGAGGGGGCGCATCGGACGAAAAACTGTTTTTT. This translates into CASSKGGGGASDEKLFF.

This chain uses TRBV28 with TRBJ1-5, with D possibly TRBD1 on 5 matching bases. Germline V gene sequence: CDR1 MDHEN, CDR2 SYDVKM. V was trimmed by 1 base and J by 6 bases, leaving 16 bases between them. This CDR3 region has 16 residues. The CDR3 bases are TGTGCCAGCAGTTTATTGGGGGGGTTGGGCGGTCAGCCCCAGCATTTT. Amino acid sequence: CASSLLGGLGGQPQHF.

The chain uses TRBV5-4 and TRBJ2-7; 7 bases map to TRBD1. Trimming took 2 bases from V and 4 from J; bases not matched to a gene: 12. This CDR3 is built from 16 residues. Germline V gene data show CDR1 as SGHNT and CDR2 as YYREEE (reference sequence). The CDR3 here is CASSLPRAGGIYEQYF. The CDR3 DNA reads TGTGCCAGCAGCTTACCCAGGGCAGGGGGTATTTACGAGCAGTACTTC.

The chain couples TRBV10-3 to TRBJ1-1, with 7 bases fitting TRBD1. The V and J ends lost 4 bases and 5 bases, in that order; junction bases with no gene match: 10. This CDR3 spans 15 amino acids. Germline V lookup: CDR1 ENHRY, CDR2 SYGVKD. The chain's CDR3 is CAISAQQGRGTEAFF. Here the CDR3 DNA reads TGTGCCATCAGTGCCCAACAGGGGAGAGGGACTGAAGCTTTCTTT.